The text below deals with one T cell receptor beta chain. This record comes from a study of shared clonotypes between healthy human individuals. The method was immunoSEQ multiplex PCR; TCRdb's version includes in-frame clones alone and lacks a portion of them. This table has about 750,000 clones, 80% to 95% appearing once. CDR3 length: 16 residues. The V gene's germline CDR1 is SGDLS and CDR2 YYNGEE. Losses at the gene ends were 3 bases for V and 1 base for J; bases not matched to a gene: 7. As defined, naive CD8 cells were CD45RO-negative and positively selected for CCR7, with terminally differentiated effector memory CD45RA+ cells excluded.

The chain employs TRBV9 and TRBJ2-7, with 10 bases that match TRBD1. This TCR was sampled from a man aged 25 to 40 in good health. The specimen was naive CD8+ T cells sorted from blood. CDR3 coding DNA: TGTGCCAGCAGCGCTGACAGGGGGCAAGGATCCTACGAGCAGTACTTC. Translated: CASSADRGQGSYEQYF.